The present TCR beta chain was sequenced within a study of blood T cell repertoires in COVID-19. This table comes from immunoSEQ multiplex PCR, and its TCRdb copy is limited to in-frame clones, with some not included. The profile shows under 200,000 clones, about 82% of them singletons. The sample holds many counts of this clone. In germline, CDR1 is SGHVS, CDR2 FQNEAQ. CDR3 length: 16 residues. Deletions cut 4 bases from V and 6 bases from J, with 18 bases between. This TCR was sampled from a middle-aged man with acute COVID-19. Sequenced sample: PBMCs or T cells enriched from blood (not recorded which). The rearrangement uses TRBV7-8 and TRBJ2-2, with D unclear. Written as DNA, the CDR3 is TGTGCCAGCAGCTCGACTGCTAATGGAGCGCCCGGGGAGCTGTTTTTT. Translated: CASSSTANGAPGELFF.